This T cell receptor (beta chain) is from a study of cytotoxic CD8 clonotypes in ibrutinib-treated CLL. Study in general: In all, about a dozen patients were relapsed/refractory, about 15 were treatment-naive and roughly 18 were IGHV unmutated. Partial responses totalled approximately 25 and complete responses 2; after median approximately 6 years, 14 remained remitted and about 12 progressed. General study points: Contraction or stability on treatment was seen for public clonotypes, which were uncommon.

TCR beta library input comprised about 2 micrograms of genomic DNA from cryopreserved PBMCs. Germline lookup yields CDR1 MRHNA and CDR2 SNTAGT. CDR3 length: 16 amino acids. V lost 6 bases and J lost 0, with 12 bases in between. This clone was observed once. Its antigen remains unknown. Assay: immunoSEQ multiplex PCR; the TCRdb copy retains only in-frame clones and omits some. The table records 110,000 or so clones, 58% of them present only once. The gene calls are TRBV6-4 and TRBJ2-6; no clear D gene. Sequenced here: PBMCs, sampled after 24 months of ibrutinib treatment. The sequence was collected from a human donor with chronic lymphocytic leukemia. CDR3 bases: TGTGCCAGCAGCCCCTTGGCCCTCTCTGGGGCCAACGTCCTGACTTTC. Its translation is CASSPLALSGANVLTF.